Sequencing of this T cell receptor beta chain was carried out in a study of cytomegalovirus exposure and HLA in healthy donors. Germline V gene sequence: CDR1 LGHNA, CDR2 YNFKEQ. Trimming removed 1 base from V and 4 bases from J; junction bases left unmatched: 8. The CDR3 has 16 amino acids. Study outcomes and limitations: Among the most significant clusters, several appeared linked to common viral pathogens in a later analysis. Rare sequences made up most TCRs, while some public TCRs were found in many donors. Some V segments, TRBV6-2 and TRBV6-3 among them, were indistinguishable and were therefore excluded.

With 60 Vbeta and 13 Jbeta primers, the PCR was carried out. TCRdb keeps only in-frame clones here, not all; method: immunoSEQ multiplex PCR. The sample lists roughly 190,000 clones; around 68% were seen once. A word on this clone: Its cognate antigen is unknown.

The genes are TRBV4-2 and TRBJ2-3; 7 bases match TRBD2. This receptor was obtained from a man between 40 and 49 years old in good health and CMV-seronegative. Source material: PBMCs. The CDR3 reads CASSQARTSEADTQYF. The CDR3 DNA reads TGTGCCAGCAGCCAAGCCAGGACTAGTGAGGCAGATACGCAGTATTTT.